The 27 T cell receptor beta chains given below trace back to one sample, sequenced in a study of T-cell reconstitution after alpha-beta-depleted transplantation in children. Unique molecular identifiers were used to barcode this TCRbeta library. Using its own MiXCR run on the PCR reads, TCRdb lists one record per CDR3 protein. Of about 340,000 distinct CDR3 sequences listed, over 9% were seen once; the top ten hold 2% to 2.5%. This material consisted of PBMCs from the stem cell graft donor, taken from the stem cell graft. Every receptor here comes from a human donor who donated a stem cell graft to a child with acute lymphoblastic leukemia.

The CDR3 region has the DNA TGTGCCAGCGCCCCCCAGACGCCAAATGGCTACACCTTC. This encodes CASAPQTPNGYTF. The V and J genes are TRBV27 and TRBJ1-2; no definite D call. The CDR3 has 13 residues. Per germline, CDR1 MNHEY and CDR2 SMNVEV (reference sequence). Deletions cut 8 bases from V and 6 bases from J, with 16 bases between.

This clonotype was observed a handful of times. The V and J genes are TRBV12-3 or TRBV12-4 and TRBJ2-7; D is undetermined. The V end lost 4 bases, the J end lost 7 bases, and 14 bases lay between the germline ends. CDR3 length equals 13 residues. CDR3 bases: TGTGCCAGCAGTTATTCTGGGCTGAGGGAGCAGTACTTC. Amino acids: CASSYSGLREQYF.

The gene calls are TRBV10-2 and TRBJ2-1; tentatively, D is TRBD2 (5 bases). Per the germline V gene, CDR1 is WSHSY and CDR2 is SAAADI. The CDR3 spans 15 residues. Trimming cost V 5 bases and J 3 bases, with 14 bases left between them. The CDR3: CASSRARASYNEQFF. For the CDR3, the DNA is TGCGCCAGCAGTAGAGCGAGGGCAAGCTACAATGAGCAGTTCTTC.

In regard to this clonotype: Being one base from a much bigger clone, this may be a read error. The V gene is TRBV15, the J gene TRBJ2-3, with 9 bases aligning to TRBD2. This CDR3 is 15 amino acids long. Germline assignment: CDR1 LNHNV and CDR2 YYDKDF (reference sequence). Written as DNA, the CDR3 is TGTGCCACCAGCAGAGAAGCGGGAGGAGCAGATCCGCAGTATTTT. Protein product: CATSREAGGADPQYF.

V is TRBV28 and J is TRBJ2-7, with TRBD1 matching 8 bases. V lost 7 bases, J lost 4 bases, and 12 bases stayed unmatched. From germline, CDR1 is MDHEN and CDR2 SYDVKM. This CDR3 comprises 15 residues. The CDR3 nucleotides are TGTGCCAGCAACAGTTTAACAGGGGGAGTATACGAGCAGTACTTC. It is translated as CASNSLTGGVYEQYF.

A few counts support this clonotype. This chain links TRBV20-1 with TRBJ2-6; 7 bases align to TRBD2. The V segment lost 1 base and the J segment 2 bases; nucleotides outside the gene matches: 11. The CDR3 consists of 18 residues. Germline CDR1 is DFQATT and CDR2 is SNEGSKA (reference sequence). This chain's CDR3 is CSARVSVRESPGANVLTF. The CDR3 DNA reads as TGCAGTGCTAGAGTCTCGGTGCGGGAGAGCCCTGGGGCCAACGTCCTGACTTTC.

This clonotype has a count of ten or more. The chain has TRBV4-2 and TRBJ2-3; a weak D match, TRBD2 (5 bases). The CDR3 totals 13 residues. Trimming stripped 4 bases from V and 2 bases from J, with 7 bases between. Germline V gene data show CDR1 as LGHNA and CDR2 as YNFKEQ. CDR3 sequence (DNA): TGTGCCAGCAGCCTCGGACTCACAGATACGCAGTATTTT. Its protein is CASSLGLTDTQYF.

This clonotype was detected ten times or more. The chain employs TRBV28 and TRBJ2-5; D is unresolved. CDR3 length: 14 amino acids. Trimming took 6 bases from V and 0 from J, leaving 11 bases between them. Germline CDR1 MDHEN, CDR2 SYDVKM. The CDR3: CASSRRAYQETQYF. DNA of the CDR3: TGTGCCAGCAGCCGGCGAGCGTACCAAGAGACCCAGTACTTC. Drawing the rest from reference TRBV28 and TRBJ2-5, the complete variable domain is DVKVTQSSRYLVKRTGEKVFLECVQDMDHENMFWYRQDPGLGLRLIYFSYDVKMKEKGDIPEGYSVSREKKERFSLILESASTNQTSMYLCASSRRAYQETQYFGPGTRLLVL.

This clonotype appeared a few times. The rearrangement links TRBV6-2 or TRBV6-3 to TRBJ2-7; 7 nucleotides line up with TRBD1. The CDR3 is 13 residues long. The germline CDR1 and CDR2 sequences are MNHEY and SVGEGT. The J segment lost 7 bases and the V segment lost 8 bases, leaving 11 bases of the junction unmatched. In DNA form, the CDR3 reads TGTGCCAGCCATACCGGGACAGTCAAGGAGCAGTACTTC. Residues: CASHTGTVKEQYF.

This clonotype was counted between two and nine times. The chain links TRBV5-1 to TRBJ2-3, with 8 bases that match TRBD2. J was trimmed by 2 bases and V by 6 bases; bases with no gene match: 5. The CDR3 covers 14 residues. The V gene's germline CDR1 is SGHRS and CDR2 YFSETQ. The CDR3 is CASKLADFTDTQYF. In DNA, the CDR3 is TGCGCCAGCAAACTAGCGGACTTCACAGATACGCAGTATTTT.

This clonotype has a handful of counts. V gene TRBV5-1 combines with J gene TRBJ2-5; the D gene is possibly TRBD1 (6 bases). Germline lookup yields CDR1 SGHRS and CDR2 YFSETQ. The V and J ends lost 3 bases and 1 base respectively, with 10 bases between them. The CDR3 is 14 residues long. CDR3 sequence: CASSSGAAQETQYF. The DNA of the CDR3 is TGCGCCAGCAGCTCAGGGGCCGCCCAAGAGACCCAGTACTTC.

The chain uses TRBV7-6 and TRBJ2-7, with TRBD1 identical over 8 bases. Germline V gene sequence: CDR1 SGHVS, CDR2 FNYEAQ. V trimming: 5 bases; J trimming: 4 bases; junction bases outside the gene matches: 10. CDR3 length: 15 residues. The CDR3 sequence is CASSPETGVRYEQYF. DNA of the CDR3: TGTGCCAGCAGCCCAGAGACAGGGGTGCGATACGAGCAGTACTTC. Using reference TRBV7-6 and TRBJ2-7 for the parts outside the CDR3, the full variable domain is GAGVSQSPRYKVTKRGQDVALRCDPISGHVSLYWYRQALGQGPEFLTYFNYEAQQDKSGLPNDRFSAERPEGSISTLTIQRTEQRDSAMYRCASSPETGVRYEQYFGPGTRLTVT.

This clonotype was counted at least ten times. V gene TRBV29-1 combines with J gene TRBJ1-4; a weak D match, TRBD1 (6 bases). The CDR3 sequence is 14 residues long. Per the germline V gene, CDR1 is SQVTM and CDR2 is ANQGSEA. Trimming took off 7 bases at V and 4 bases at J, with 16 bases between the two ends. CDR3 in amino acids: CSAGPGGLNEKLFF. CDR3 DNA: TGCAGCGCCGGTCCGGGGGGCCTTAATGAAAAACTGTTTTTT.

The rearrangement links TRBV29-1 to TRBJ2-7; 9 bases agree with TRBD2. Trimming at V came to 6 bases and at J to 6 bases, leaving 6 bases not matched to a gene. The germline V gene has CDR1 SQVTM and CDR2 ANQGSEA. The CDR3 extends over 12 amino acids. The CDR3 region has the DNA TGCAGCGTCGTAGCGGGAGCGGGCGAGCAGTACTTC. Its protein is CSVVAGAGEQYF.

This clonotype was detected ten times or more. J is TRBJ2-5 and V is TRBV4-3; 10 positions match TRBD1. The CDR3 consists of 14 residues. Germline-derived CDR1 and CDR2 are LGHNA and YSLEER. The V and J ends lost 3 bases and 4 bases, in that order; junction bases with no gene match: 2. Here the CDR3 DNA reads TGCGCCAGCAGCCAGGGACAGGGGAGAGAGACCCAGTACTTC. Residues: CASSQGQGRETQYF.

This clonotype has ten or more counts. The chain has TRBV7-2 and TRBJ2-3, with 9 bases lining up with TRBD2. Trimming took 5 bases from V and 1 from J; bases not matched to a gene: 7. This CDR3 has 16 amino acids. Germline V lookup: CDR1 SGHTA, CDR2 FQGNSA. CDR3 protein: CASSPRTSVRTDTQYF. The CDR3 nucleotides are TGTGCCAGCAGCCCACGGACTAGCGTTCGCACAGATACGCAGTATTTT. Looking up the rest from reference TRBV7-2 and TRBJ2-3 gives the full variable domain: GAGVSQSPSNKVTEKGKDVELRCDPISGHTALYWYRQSLGQGLEFLIYFQGNSAPDKSGLPSDRFSAERTGGSVSTLTIQRTQQEDSAVYLCASSPRTSVRTDTQYFGPGTRLTVL.

The CDR3 sequence: CASSKGTSENTGELFF. The CDR3 DNA sequence: TGTGCCAGCAGCAAAGGGACTAGCGAGAACACCGGGGAGCTGTTTTTT. V and J are TRBV12-3 or TRBV12-4 and TRBJ2-2; 10 bases map to TRBD2. The CDR3 has 16 amino acids. After removal of 6 bases from V and 1 base from J, the junction contained 5 bases not matched to a gene.

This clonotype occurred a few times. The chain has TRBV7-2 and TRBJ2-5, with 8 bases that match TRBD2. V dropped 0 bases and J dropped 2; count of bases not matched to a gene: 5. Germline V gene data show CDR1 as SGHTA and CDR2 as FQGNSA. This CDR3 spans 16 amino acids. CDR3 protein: CASSLARVAGQETQYF. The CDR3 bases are TGTGCCAGCAGCTTAGCCCGAGTAGCGGGGCAAGAGACCCAGTACTTC.

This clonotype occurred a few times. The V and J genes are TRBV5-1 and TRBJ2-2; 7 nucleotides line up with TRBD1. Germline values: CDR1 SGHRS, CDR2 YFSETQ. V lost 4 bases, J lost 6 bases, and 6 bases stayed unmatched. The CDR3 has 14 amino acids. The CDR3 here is CASSADRAAGELFF. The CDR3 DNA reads TGCGCCAGCAGCGCAGACAGGGCTGCCGGGGAGCTGTTTTTT.

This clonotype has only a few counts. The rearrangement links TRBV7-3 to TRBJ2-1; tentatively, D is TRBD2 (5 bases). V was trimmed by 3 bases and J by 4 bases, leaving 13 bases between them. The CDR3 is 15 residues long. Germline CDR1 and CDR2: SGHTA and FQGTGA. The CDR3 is CASSFNRGRYNEQFF. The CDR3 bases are TGTGCCAGCAGCTTCAATCGCGGGCGGTACAATGAGCAGTTCTTC.

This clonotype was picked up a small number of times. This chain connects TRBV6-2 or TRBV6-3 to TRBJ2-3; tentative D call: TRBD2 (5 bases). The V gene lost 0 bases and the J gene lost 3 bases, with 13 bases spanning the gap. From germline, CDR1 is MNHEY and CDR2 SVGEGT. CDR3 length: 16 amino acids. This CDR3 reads CASSYSTGKSTDTQYF. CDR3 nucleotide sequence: TGTGCCAGCAGTTACTCGACGGGGAAATCGACAGATACGCAGTATTTT.

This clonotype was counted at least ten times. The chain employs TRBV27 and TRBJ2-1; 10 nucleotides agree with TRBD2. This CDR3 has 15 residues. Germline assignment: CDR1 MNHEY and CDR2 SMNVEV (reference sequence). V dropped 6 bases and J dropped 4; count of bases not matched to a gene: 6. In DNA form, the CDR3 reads TGTGCCAGCAGACCGAGCGGGAGGGTTTACAATGAGCAGTTCTTC. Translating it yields CASRPSGRVYNEQFF.

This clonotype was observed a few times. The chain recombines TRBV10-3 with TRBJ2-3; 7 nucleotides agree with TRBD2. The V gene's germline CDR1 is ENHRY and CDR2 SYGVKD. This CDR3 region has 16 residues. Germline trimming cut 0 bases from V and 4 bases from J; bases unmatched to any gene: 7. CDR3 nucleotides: TGTGCCATCAGTGAGTCTCGCGGGAGTGACGCAGATACGCAGTATTTT. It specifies CAISESRGSDADTQYF.

CDR3: CSGGTSGRITDTQYF. The CDR3 DNA follows: TGCAGCGGCGGGACTAGCGGGAGGATAACAGATACGCAGTATTTT. This sequence joins TRBV29-1 and TRBJ2-3, with TRBD2 identical over 15 bases. Germline V lookup: CDR1 SQVTM, CDR2 ANQGSEA. This CDR3 contains 15 residues. The junction had 5 bases not matched to a gene; V was cut back by 7 bases and J by 3 bases.

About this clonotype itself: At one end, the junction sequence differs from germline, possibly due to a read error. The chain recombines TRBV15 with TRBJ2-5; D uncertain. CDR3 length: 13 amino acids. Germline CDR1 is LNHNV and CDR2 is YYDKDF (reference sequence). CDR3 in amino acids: CATSRANGQTHYF. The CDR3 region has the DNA TGTGCCACCAGCAGAGCCAACGGGCAGACCCACTACTTC. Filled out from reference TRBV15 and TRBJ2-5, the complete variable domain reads DAMVIQNPRYQVTQFGKPVTLSCSQTLNHNVMYWYQQKSSQAPKLLFHYYDKDFNNEADTPDNFQSRRPNTSFCFLDIRSPGLGDTAMYLCATSRANGQTHYFGPGTRLLVL.

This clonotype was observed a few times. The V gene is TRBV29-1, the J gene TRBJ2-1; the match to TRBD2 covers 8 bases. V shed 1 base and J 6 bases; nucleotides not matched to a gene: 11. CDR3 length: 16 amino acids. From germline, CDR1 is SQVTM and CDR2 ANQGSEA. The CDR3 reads CSVEALAGTTTNEQFF. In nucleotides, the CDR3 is TGCAGCGTTGAAGCCCTAGCGGGTACCACAACCAATGAGCAGTTCTTC.

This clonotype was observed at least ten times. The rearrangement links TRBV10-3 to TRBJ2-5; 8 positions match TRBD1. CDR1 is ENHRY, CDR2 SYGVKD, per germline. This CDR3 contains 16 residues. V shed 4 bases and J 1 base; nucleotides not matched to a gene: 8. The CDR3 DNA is TGTGCCATCAGTGCCAGGACAGGGCCAAGCCAAGAGACCCAGTACTTC. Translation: CAISARTGPSQETQYF.